This T cell receptor (beta chain) appears in the sequencing data of a study of type 1 regulatory T cells. About the research overall: This in vitro CD4 product, T-allo10, is enriched for Tr1 cells and alloantigen-specific.

The V gene lost 0 bases and the J gene lost 1 base, with 12 bases spanning the gap. The CDR3 is made up of 16 amino acids. The germline V gene has CDR1 LGHNA and CDR2 YSLEER. Concerning this clonotype itself: Its matching antigen is unknown.

Study-level points and caveats: Compared with non-type 1 regulatory T cells, type 1 regulatory T cells showed a more restricted TCR repertoire.

TCRdb reprocessed the reads with MiXCR, giving one entry per CDR3 protein. The data contain about 60,000 distinct CDR3 sequences, 62% of them singletons. The chain employs TRBV4-3 and TRBJ2-5; D remains unclear. This clonotype originated in a human donor in good health. Sequenced sample: cultured non-Tr1 T cells, either the whole culture or a sorted T cell fraction (not recorded which). This chain's CDR3 is CASSQDIVYGQETQYF. The CDR3 DNA sequence: TGCGCCAGCAGCCAAGATATAGTCTACGGCCAAGAGACCCAGTACTTC.